This T cell receptor beta chain stems from a study of blood T cell repertoires in COVID-19. Study context: Italy, Spain and the United States were the sources of the convalescent and acute COVID-19 samples. The cDNA or gDNA used as material had been derived from T cells, B-cell-depleted T cells, or PBMCs.

The length of the CDR3 is 16 residues. After removal of 5 bases from V and 5 bases from J, the junction contained 9 bases not matched to a gene. Germline loops: CDR1 MDHEN, CDR2 SYDVKM. Authors' methods: Amplified reference gene primers provided the basis for estimating nucleated cell counts. The assay was immunoSEQ multiplex PCR, and TCRdb's table has in-frame clones only and misses some. V, J and clone size reflect that table, while D and trimming were determined from the DNA. Among under 200,000 clones listed, roughly 83% were seen once. What was sequenced was peripheral blood. The receptor was isolated from a man younger than 30 with active or convalescent COVID-19. The chain combines TRBV28 with TRBJ1-6; 7 bases map to TRBD1. In DNA, the CDR3 is TGTGCCAGCAGTACTTCACGACAGGGAGATAATTCACCCCTCCACTTT. Protein: CASSTSRQGDNSPLHF.